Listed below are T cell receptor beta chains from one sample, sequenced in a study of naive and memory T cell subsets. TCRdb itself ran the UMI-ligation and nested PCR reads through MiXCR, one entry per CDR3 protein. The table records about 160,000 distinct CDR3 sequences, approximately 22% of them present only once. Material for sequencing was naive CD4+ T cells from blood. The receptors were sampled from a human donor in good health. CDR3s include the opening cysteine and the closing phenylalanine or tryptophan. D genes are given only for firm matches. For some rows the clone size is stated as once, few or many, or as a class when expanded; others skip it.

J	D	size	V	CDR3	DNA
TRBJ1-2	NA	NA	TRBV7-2	CASSLRQTSNYGYTF	TGTGCCAGCAGCTTACGGCAGACTTCTAACTATGGCTACACCTTC
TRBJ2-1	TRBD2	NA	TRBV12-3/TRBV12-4	CASSPSSGGTYNEQFF	TGTGCCAGCAGTCCCTCTTCGGGAGGAACCTACAATGAGCAGTTCTTC
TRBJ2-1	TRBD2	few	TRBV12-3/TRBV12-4	CASTAGLAGHNEQFF	TGTGCCAGCACTGCGGGACTAGCGGGTCACAATGAGCAGTTCTTC
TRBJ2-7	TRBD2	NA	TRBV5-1	CASSLRVAGVSEQYF	TGCGCCAGCAGCTTGAGAGTAGCGGGAGTTTCCGAGCAGTACTTC
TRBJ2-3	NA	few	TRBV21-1	CASRDRLAGGPYHTDTQYF	TGTGCCAGCAGGGACCGGCTAGCGGGAGGGCCCTACCACACAGATACGCAGTATTTT
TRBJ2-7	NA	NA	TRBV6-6	CASSPTTQGGASYEQYF	TGTGCCAGCAGCCCCACGACACAGGGAGGGGCGTCCTACGAGCAGTACTTC
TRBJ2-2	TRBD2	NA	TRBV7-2	CASRLPGLGTGELFF	TGTGCCAGCAGACTGCCGGGACTAGGGACCGGGGAGCTGTTTTTT
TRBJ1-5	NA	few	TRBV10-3	CAISESGQGNQPQHF	TGTGCCATCAGTGAGTCGGGGCAGGGCAATCAGCCCCAGCATTTT
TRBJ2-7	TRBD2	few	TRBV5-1	CASSLFAWVLAGGAYEQYF	TGCGCCAGCAGCTTGTTCGCCTGGGTACTAGCGGGAGGAGCCTACGAGCAGTACTTC
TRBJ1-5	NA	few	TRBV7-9	CASSPLQDQPQHF	TGTGCCAGCAGCCCCCTTCAAGATCAGCCCCAGCATTTT
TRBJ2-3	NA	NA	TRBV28	CASSSRGTGTDTQYF	TGTGCCAGCAGTTCCCGCGGGACGGGCACAGATACGCAGTATTTT
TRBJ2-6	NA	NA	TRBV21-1	CASTFVRLAGELSGANVLTF	TGTGCCAGCACCTTTGTTAGACTAGCGGGAGAACTCTCTGGGGCCAACGTCCTGACTTTC
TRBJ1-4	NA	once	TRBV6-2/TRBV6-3	CASTNNRAISKRRLFF	TGTGCCAGCACCAACAACCGGGCCATAAGTAAAAGACGACTGTTTTTT
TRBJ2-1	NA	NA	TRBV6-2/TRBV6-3	CASSFGRSEQFF	TGTGCCAGCAGTTTCGGACGAAGTGAGCAGTTCTTC
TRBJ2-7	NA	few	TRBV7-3	CASSSPGQGREQYF	TGTGCCAGCAGCTCACCCGGGCAAGGGAGAGAGCAGTACTTC
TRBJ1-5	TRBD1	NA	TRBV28	CASSGDSLSNQPQHF	TGTGCCAGCAGTGGGGACAGTCTTAGCAATCAGCCCCAGCATTTT
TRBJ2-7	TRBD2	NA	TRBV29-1	CSVEGTSGSVDEQYF	TGCAGCGTTGAGGGGACTAGCGGGAGTGTGGACGAGCAGTACTTC
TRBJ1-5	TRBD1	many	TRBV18	CASSQYQGADQPQHF	TGTGCCAGCTCACAATATCAGGGGGCTGATCAGCCCCAGCATTTT
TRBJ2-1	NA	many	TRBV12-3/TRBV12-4	CASRRRAYKFF	TGTGCCAGCCGCCGGCGGGCTTATAAGTTCTTC
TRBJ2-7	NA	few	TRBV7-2	CASSFGSGPYEQYF	TGTGCCAGCAGCTTCGGAAGCGGCCCCTACGAGCAGTACTTC
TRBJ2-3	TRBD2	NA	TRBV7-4	CASSLSAGSTDTQYF	TGTGCCAGCAGCTTATCAGCGGGAAGCACAGATACGCAGTATTTT
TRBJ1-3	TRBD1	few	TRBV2	CASSHDRGSGNTIYF	TGTGCCAGCAGTCATGACAGGGGAAGTGGAAACACCATATATTTT
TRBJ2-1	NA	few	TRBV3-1	CASSQEGAFSYNEQFF	TGTGCCAGCAGCCAAGAGGGGGCGTTCTCCTACAATGAGCAGTTCTTC
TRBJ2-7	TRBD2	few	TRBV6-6	CASKTSGSLYEQYF	TGTGCCAGCAAGACTAGCGGGAGTCTCTACGAGCAGTACTTC
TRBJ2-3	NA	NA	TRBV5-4	CASAGQGTDTQYF	TGTGCCAGCGCGGGGCAGGGGACAGATACGCAGTATTTT
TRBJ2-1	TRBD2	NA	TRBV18	CASSPSSGSTYNEQFF	TGTGCCAGCTCACCATCGAGCGGGAGCACCTACAATGAGCAGTTCTTC
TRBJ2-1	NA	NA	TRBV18	CASSGEIVNNEQFF	TGTGCCAGCTCCGGGGAGATCGTTAACAATGAGCAGTTCTTC
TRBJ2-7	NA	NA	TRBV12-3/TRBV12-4	CASSRDRSYEQYF	TGTGCCAGCAGCCGAGACAGGAGCTACGAGCAGTACTTC
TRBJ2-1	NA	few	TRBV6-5	CASSIHTGSPSRDEQFF	TGTGCCAGCAGTATTCACACAGGGTCACCCTCAAGAGATGAGCAGTTCTTC
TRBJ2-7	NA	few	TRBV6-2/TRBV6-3	CASSSVGDRNTYEQYF	TGTGCCAGCAGTTCCGTTGGGGATCGGAATACCTACGAGCAGTACTTC
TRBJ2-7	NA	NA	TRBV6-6	CASSTLGRLYEQYF	TGTGCCAGCAGTACCCTCGGCAGGCTGTACGAGCAGTACTTC
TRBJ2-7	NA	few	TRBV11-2	CASSLEGSSYEQYF	TGTGCCAGCAGCTTAGAAGGAAGCTCCTACGAGCAGTACTTC
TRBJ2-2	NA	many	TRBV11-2	CASSLNPTATGELFF	TGTGCCAGCAGCTTAAACCCGACGGCCACCGGGGAGCTGTTTTTT
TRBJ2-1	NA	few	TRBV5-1	CASSPLAEAQFF	TGCGCCAGCTCCCCTCTGGCGGAAGCGCAGTTCTTC
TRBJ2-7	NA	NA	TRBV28	CASGGLGYEQYF	TGTGCCAGTGGGGGCTTGGGCTACGAGCAGTACTTC
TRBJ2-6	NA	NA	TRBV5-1	CASSLEGAGANVLTF	TGCGCCAGCAGCTTGGAAGGTGCTGGGGCCAACGTCCTGACTTTC
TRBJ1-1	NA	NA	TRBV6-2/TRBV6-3	CASRNGGSTEAFF	TGTGCCAGCAGAAACGGGGGCTCCACTGAAGCTTTCTTT
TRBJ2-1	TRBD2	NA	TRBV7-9	CASSRTSSWNEQFF	TGTGCCAGCAGTCGGACTAGCAGTTGGAATGAGCAGTTCTTC
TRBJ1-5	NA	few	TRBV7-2	CASSLGSVYEPQHF	TGTGCCAGCAGCTTAGGATCGGTTTATGAGCCCCAGCATTTT
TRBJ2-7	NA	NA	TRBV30	CAWRGGPYEQYF	TGTGCCTGGAGGGGGGGCCCCTACGAGCAGTACTTC
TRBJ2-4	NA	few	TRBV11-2	CASSLGILAKNIQYF	TGTGCCAGCAGCTTAGGAATACTAGCCAAAAACATTCAGTACTTC
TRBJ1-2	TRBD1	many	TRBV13	CASSFGQVNYGYTF	TGTGCCAGCAGCTTCGGACAGGTTAACTATGGCTACACCTTC
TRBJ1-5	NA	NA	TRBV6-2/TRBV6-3	CASSYSRAGNRYSNQPQHF	TGTGCCAGCAGTTACTCGAGGGCAGGGAATCGGTATAGCAATCAGCCCCAGCATTTT
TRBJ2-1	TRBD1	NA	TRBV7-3	CASSLPPGQGEGEQFF	TGTGCCAGCAGCTTACCCCCGGGACAGGGGGAGGGTGAGCAGTTCTTC
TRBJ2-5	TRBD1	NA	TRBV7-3	CASSADREGTQYF	TGTGCCAGCAGCGCGGACAGGGAAGGGACCCAGTACTTC
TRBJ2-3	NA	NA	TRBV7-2	CASSELRLSTDTQYF	TGTGCCAGCAGTGAGCTGCGATTAAGCACTGATACGCAGTATTTT